This entry lists 25 T cell receptor beta chains sequenced from one sample in a study of blood T cell repertoires in COVID-19. Using immunoSEQ multiplex PCR, the repertoire was profiled, and TCRdb retains in-frame clones only, with some absent. The repertoire holds 45,000 to 70,000 clones, over 80% seen once, with less than 25% in the top ten. Sample: peripheral blood. These TCRs come from a woman aged 60-75 years with acute or convalescent COVID-19.

The chain links TRBV6-5 to TRBJ1-6; TRBD1 aligns across 7 bases. Trimming cost V 6 bases and J 7 bases; bases outside gene matches: 6. The germline gives CDR1 MNHEY, CDR2 SVGAGI. The CDR3 runs to 14 residues. DNA for the CDR3: TGTGCCAGCAGCGTCGGGACAGTGAATTCACCCCTCCACTTT. This encodes CASSVGTVNSPLHF.

The chain is built from TRBV6-2 or TRBV6-3 and TRBJ1-6; TRBD1 is a possible D gene (6 bases). V dropped 4 bases and J dropped 7 bases, with 11 bases sitting between them. From germline, CDR1 is MNHEY and CDR2 SVGEGT. The CDR3 length is 14 residues. Here the CDR3 reads CASSWDTLNSPLHF. As DNA, the CDR3 is TGTGCCAGCAGTTGGGACACGTTAAATTCACCCCTCCACTTT.

The chain combines TRBV7-2 with TRBJ2-2, with 10 bases that match TRBD2. Germline CDR1 is SGHTA and CDR2 is FQGNSA. The CDR3 extends over 17 amino acids. V shed 4 bases and J 4 bases; nucleotides not matched to a gene: 9. The CDR3: CASSSNLAGDPTGELFF. Written as DNA, the CDR3 is TGTGCCAGCAGCTCAAATCTAGCGGGGGATCCCACCGGGGAGCTGTTTTTT.

This clone was detected only once. In nucleotides, the CDR3 is TGCGCCAGCAGCCAAGAGGCCCCGGCGACAGGTTATAATTCACCCCTCCACTTT. Amino acids: CASSQEAPATGYNSPLHF. This chain connects TRBV4-3 to TRBJ1-6; TRBD1 might be the D (6 bases). The CDR3 length is 18 residues. The germline V and J ends were trimmed by 0 bases and 4 bases, with 16 bases remaining between them. The V gene's germline CDR1 is LGHNA and CDR2 YSLEER.

In the case of this clone: One end of the junction does not line up with germline, which may come from a read error. This chain links TRBV7-7 with TRBJ2-1; 13 bases line up with TRBD2. Germline-derived CDR1 and CDR2 are SSHAT and FNYEAQ (reference sequence). The CDR3 totals 16 residues. The DNA for the CDR3 is TGTGCTAGCAGCCCTGGGGGACTAGCGGGGATCAATGAGCAGTTCTTC. Translation: CASSPGGLAGINEQFF.

The rearrangement joins TRBV4-2 to TRBJ1-1; 9 bases line up with TRBD1. The CDR3 contains 15 residues. Unmatched junction bases numbered 3, after V lost 4 bases and J lost 0 bases. Germline loops: CDR1 LGHNA, CDR2 YNFKEQ. CDR3 DNA: TGTGCCAGCAGCCCGGGACAGGGTTTGAACACTGAAGCTTTCTTT. It specifies CASSPGQGLNTEAFF.

The V gene is TRBV11-2, the J gene TRBJ2-7, with D tentatively TRBD1 (6 bases). Germline CDR1 SGHAT, CDR2 FQNNGV. This CDR3 contains 14 residues. The V end was cut by 5 bases, the J end by 3 bases, with 14 bases between. CDR3 sequence (DNA): TGTGCCAGCAGCGCGACAGGATTCGACTACGAGCAGTACTTC. It yields the protein CASSATGFDYEQYF.

The CDR3 nucleotides read TGTGCCAGCAGTTTGCCCGGGGCCTACGAGCAGTACTTC. Its translation is CASSLPGAYEQYF. The chain joins TRBV27 to TRBJ2-7; possible D gene TRBD2, 5 bases. From germline, CDR1 is MNHEY and CDR2 SMNVEV (reference sequence). The CDR3 has 13 amino acids. With 3 bases removed from V and 2 bases from J, the gap between germline ends came to 8 bases.

The chain is built from TRBV5-1 and TRBJ1-1; perhaps TRBD1 as D (6 bases). The CDR3 sequence is 15 residues long. The germline V gene encodes CDR1 SGHRS and CDR2 YFSETQ. Trimming removed 4 bases at V and 0 bases at J, with 13 bases between. CDR3 amino acids: CASSLGHRLNTEAFF. CDR3 nucleotides: TGCGCCAGCAGCCTGGGACACCGATTGAACACTGAAGCTTTCTTT.

The J gene is TRBJ2-7, the V gene TRBV6-1; TRBD2 agrees at 8 bases. The trim removed 6 bases at V and 4 bases at J, leaving 8 bases unmatched. Per germline, CDR1 MNHNS and CDR2 SASEGT. The CDR3 is 14 residues long. CDR3 in DNA: TGTGCCAGCAGAACACCGGGACTAGAGTACGAGCAGTACTTC. Amino acid sequence: CASRTPGLEYEQYF.

This clone was observed a single time. The chain joins TRBV13 to TRBJ1-4, with TRBD1 as a possible D gene (5 bases). V lost 4 bases, J lost 1 base, and 13 bases lay in between. The germline V gene encodes CDR1 PRHDT and CDR2 FYEKMQ (reference sequence). The CDR3 consists of 16 residues. CDR3: CASSSRDGRTNEKLFF. CDR3 in DNA: TGTGCCAGCAGCTCACGGGACGGGAGAACTAATGAAAAACTGTTTTTT.

In this sample, this clone turned up once. J is TRBJ1-1 and V is TRBV5-6, with D tentatively TRBD1 (5 bases). Per the germline V gene, CDR1 is SGHDT and CDR2 is YYEEEE. The CDR3 totals 16 residues. Trimming pared 1 base from V and 3 bases from J, leaving 16 bases between. The CDR3 DNA follows: TGTGCCAGCAGCTTGCCGGGGGTCGGGGAGGACACTGAAGCTTTCTTT. Encoded protein: CASSLPGVGEDTEAFF.

V gene TRBV27 combines with J gene TRBJ2-7; D not certain. Germline CDR1 MNHEY, CDR2 SMNVEV (reference sequence). Trimming took off 1 base at V and 0 bases at J, with 4 bases between the two ends. This CDR3 comprises 13 residues. In nucleotides, the CDR3 is TGTGCCAGCAGTTTATTGAGCTCCTACGAGCAGTACTTC. Amino acids: CASSLLSSYEQYF.

The table lists this clone with a few counts. This chain joins TRBV10-3 and TRBJ1-5; 7 positions match TRBD1. Germline CDR1 ENHRY, CDR2 SYGVKD. CDR3 length: 13 residues. The V and J ends lost 6 bases and 5 bases, in that order; junction bases with no gene match: 4. CDR3 nucleotides: TGTGCCATCAGACAGGGGTTAGATCAGCCCCAGCATTTT. Its protein product is CAIRQGLDQPQHF.

This chain joins TRBV30 and TRBJ2-7, with TRBD2 matching 10 bases. The germline V gene encodes CDR1 GTSNPN and CDR2 SVGIG (reference sequence). This CDR3 has 16 residues. Germline trimming cut 3 bases from V and 2 bases from J; bases unmatched to any gene: 10. The CDR3 reads CAWRRRSGGVTYEQYF. The CDR3 bases are TGTGCCTGGAGACGCAGAAGCGGGGGGGTCACCTACGAGCAGTACTTC.

This clone came up a few times. The J gene is TRBJ1-6, the V gene TRBV6-5; 8 nucleotides line up with TRBD1. Germline assignment: CDR1 MNHEY and CDR2 SVGAGI. The CDR3 has 14 amino acids. V lost 4 bases, J lost 6 bases, and 2 bases stayed unmatched. DNA of the CDR3: TGTGCCAGCAGTTCGGGACAGGTTAATTCACCCCTCCACTTT. Its protein is CASSSGQVNSPLHF.

This clone was recorded at least ten times. The chain uses TRBV7-3 and TRBJ2-1; a weak D match, TRBD2 (7 bases). Between the trimmed V and J ends, which lost 5 bases and 7 bases, there was a span of 15 bases. CDR3 size: 14 residues. In germline, CDR1 is SGHTA, CDR2 FQGTGA. CDR3: CASSPGGLGNEQFF. For the CDR3, the DNA is TGTGCCAGCAGCCCCGGGGGGCTCGGTAATGAGCAGTTCTTC.

V is TRBV18 and J is TRBJ1-2; no reliable D call. Per the germline V gene, CDR1 is KGHSH and CDR2 is LQKENI. Trimming shortened V by 2 bases and J by 4 bases, and 20 bases separated the two germline ends. The CDR3 is 17 amino acids. The CDR3 bases are TGTGCCAGCTCACCAAACTCGGACTTAGCTGATAGCTATGGCTACACCTTC. This encodes CASSPNSDLADSYGYTF.

V is TRBV30 and J is TRBJ1-3; D unresolved. Germline V lookup: CDR1 GTSNPN, CDR2 SVGIG (reference sequence). V lost 4 bases, J lost 0 bases, and 7 bases lay in between. The CDR3 extends over 13 amino acids. The DNA of the CDR3 is TGTGCCTGGAAAAAGAGCTCTGGAAACACCATATATTTT. Translation: CAWKKSSGNTIYF.

This clone has only one observation. V gene TRBV6-4 combines with J gene TRBJ2-3; TRBD1 aligns across 8 bases. CDR3 length equals 16 residues. Germline V CDR1 and CDR2: MRHNA, SNTAGT. The V gene end was trimmed by 2 bases and the J gene end by 6 bases; junction bases not matched to a gene: 10. The CDR3 region is CASSDRTGPGRDTQYF. The CDR3 DNA reads TGTGCCAGCAGTGACCGGACAGGGCCCGGTAGGGATACGCAGTATTTT.

The V gene is TRBV7-9, the J gene TRBJ1-5, with 10 bases matching TRBD1. V shed 5 bases and J 6 bases; nucleotides not matched to a gene: 10. The CDR3 sequence is 16 residues long. Looked up from germline, CDR1 is SEHNR and CDR2 is FQNEAQ (reference sequence). The CDR3 DNA follows: TGTGCCAGCAGCGAAAAGGGGACAGGGGCTGGTCAGCCCCAGCATTTT. Translated: CASSEKGTGAGQPQHF.

The chain links TRBV5-1 to TRBJ2-5, with 8 bases lining up with TRBD1. Unmatched junction bases numbered 6, after V lost 0 bases and J lost 2 bases. The CDR3 runs to 16 residues. The germline V gene encodes CDR1 SGHRS and CDR2 YFSETQ. This chain's CDR3 is CASSLGQGIGQETQYF. The CDR3, as DNA: TGCGCCAGCAGCTTGGGACAGGGGATTGGGCAAGAGACCCAGTACTTC.

The V call is TRBV6-5, the J call TRBJ1-4, with a tentative D call TRBD1 (6 bases). Trimming pared 7 bases from V and 8 bases from J, leaving 17 bases between. Looked up from germline, CDR1 is MNHEY and CDR2 is SVGAGI. The CDR3 is 14 residues long. The CDR3 sequence: CASTAGRGGEKLFF. CDR3 in DNA: TGTGCCAGCACCGCCGGCAGGGGTGGAGAAAAACTGTTTTTT.

This clone was counted only a few times. This chain joins TRBV6-5 and TRBJ1-5; a weak D match, TRBD1 (6 bases). CDR3 length equals 14 residues. The V gene lost 10 bases and the J gene lost 8 bases, with 21 bases spanning the gap. The germline V gene encodes CDR1 MNHEY and CDR2 SVGAGI. This CDR3 reads CATGDRFRREPQHF. The DNA of the CDR3 is TGTGCCACCGGAGACAGGTTCCGAAGAGAGCCCCAGCATTTT.

CDR3 bases: TGTGCCAGCAGCTTAGGCGGGACAGAGGGCAATCAGCCCCAGCATTTT. It specifies CASSLGGTEGNQPQHF. This chain uses TRBV13 with TRBJ1-5; 7 nucleotides line up with TRBD1. Trimming removed 0 bases from V and 2 bases from J; junction bases left unmatched: 4. CDR3 length equals 16 residues. Germline V lookup: CDR1 PRHDT, CDR2 FYEKMQ (reference sequence).